The 24 T cell receptor beta chains reported below all come from one sample, sequenced in a study of cytomegalovirus exposure and HLA in healthy donors. The PCR used 60 Vbeta and 13 Jbeta primers. The repertoire was sequenced with immunoSEQ multiplex PCR; TCRdb's copy has only in-frame clones and lacks some. The table records about 190,000 clones, about 87% of them present only once. Material: PBMCs. These receptors were taken from a woman aged 18-29 years in good health and CMV-seronegative.

Here the CDR3 reads CASSPTVRTTQHF. In DNA form, the CDR3 reads TGTGCCAGCAGCCCCACGGTTAGGACAACCCAGCATTTT. This chain joins TRBV5-4 and TRBJ1-5; perhaps TRBD1 as D (5 bases). The CDR3 spans 13 residues. Trimming cost V 4 bases and J 11 bases, with 16 bases left between them. Germline CDR1 reads SGHNT; CDR2 reads YYREEE (reference sequence).

V is TRBV18 and J is TRBJ2-7; D may be TRBD1 (5 bases). Germline V gene lookup returns CDR1 KGHSH and CDR2 LQKENI. The CDR3 contains 14 residues. The ends were cut back, 3 bases at V and 4 bases at J, with 13 bases in the middle. The CDR3 DNA follows: TGTGCCAGCTCACCTCCGGACACTATTTACGAGCAGTACTTC. Its translation is CASSPPDTIYEQYF.

This chain joins TRBV5-1 and TRBJ1-1; TRBD1 is a possible D gene (5 bases). The CDR3 is 16 amino acids. V lost 2 bases and J lost 1, with 15 bases in between. Germline loops: CDR1 SGHRS, CDR2 YFSETQ. In DNA, the CDR3 is TGCGCCAGCAGCTTAGTAGGGGTGGGCACGAACACTGAAGCTTTCTTT. This sequence encodes CASSLVGVGTNTEAFF.

The chain combines TRBV5-1 with TRBJ1-2; 9 positions agree with TRBD1. J gave up 5 bases and V 0 bases, and 2 bases lay outside the gene matches. Germline V lookup: CDR1 SGHRS, CDR2 YFSETQ. CDR3 length equals 14 residues. In DNA, the CDR3 is TGCGCCAGCAGCTTGGGGGACAGGGAGTATGGCTACACCTTC. It translates to CASSLGDREYGYTF.

The V and J genes are TRBV9 and TRBJ2-2; maybe TRBD2 (6 bases). The CDR3 spans 14 residues. Germline CDR1 is SGDLS and CDR2 is YYNGEE. V gave up 4 bases and J gave up 6 bases, with 13 bases separating them. The CDR3 DNA is TGTGCCAGCAGCCCCCGAGTAGCGGCCGGGGAGCTGTTTTTT. This gives the protein CASSPRVAAGELFF.

The V call is TRBV7-9, the J call TRBJ2-7; D ambiguous. The germline V and J ends were trimmed by 6 bases and 2 bases, with 17 bases remaining between them. The CDR3 is 15 residues long. Germline CDR1 SEHNR, CDR2 FQNEAQ (reference sequence). CDR3 sequence reads: CASSYYKTQTYEQYF. The DNA of the CDR3 is TGTGCCAGCAGTTACTACAAAACTCAAACCTACGAGCAGTACTTC.

The CDR3 region has the DNA TGTGCCGGATCCCCGGACACCAATCAGCCCCAGCATTTT. Amino acid sequence: CAGSPDTNQPQHF. V is TRBV2 and J is TRBJ1-5; a weak D match, TRBD1 (5 bases). The CDR3 is 13 residues long. Trimming removed 11 bases from V and 3 bases from J, with 14 bases in between. Germline CDR1 and CDR2: SNHLY and FYNNEI.

This clone was picked up one time. V and J are TRBV9 and TRBJ2-3, with D perhaps matching TRBD1 (6 bases). Trimming removed 3 bases at V and 2 bases at J, with 13 bases between. The germline CDR1 and CDR2 sequences are SGDLS and YYNGEE. The CDR3 has 15 residues. For the CDR3, the DNA is TGTGCCAGCAGCGGTCCAGGGGCGATCACAGATACGCAGTATTTT. Protein product: CASSGPGAITDTQYF.

The gene calls are TRBV9 and TRBJ2-5; 11 nucleotides align to TRBD2. CDR1 and CDR2 from the germline V gene are SGDLS and YYNGEE. The CDR3 totals 15 residues. The ends lost 2 bases at V and 3 bases at J; junction bases unmatched: 3. The CDR3 DNA reads as TGTGCCAGCAGCGTGGGACTAGCGGAGGAAGAGACCCAGTACTTC. Amino acids: CASSVGLAEEETQYF. The full variable domain, rest sourced from reference TRBV9 and TRBJ2-5, is DSGVTQTPKHLITATGQRVTLRCSPRSGDLSVYWYQQSLDQGLQFLIQYYNGEERAKGNILERFSAQQFPDLHSELNLSSLELGDSALYFCASSVGLAEEETQYFGPGTRLLVL.

This chain links TRBV11-2 with TRBJ2-7, with TRBD2 matching 11 bases. The J segment lost 3 bases and the V segment lost 7 bases, leaving 2 bases of the junction unmatched. This CDR3 comprises 13 residues. Germline CDR1 reads SGHAT; CDR2 reads FQNNGV. The CDR3 DNA is TGTGCCAGCACCCTAGCGGGAGGCTACGAGCAGTACTTC. Translating gives CASTLAGGYEQYF.

The chain joins TRBV10-3 to TRBJ2-3, with 10 bases that match TRBD2. This CDR3 has 17 amino acids. CDR1 and CDR2 (germline): ENHRY, SYGVKD. V lost 3 bases, J lost 0 bases, and 6 bases stayed unmatched. Here the CDR3 DNA reads TGTGCCATCAGTGAAGGCCCTAGCGGGAGAAGCACAGATACGCAGTATTTT. Amino acid sequence: CAISEGPSGRSTDTQYF.

The genes are TRBV10-3 and TRBJ1-6, with 9 bases matching TRBD1. The CDR3 has 15 amino acids. The ends lost 3 bases at V and 7 bases at J; junction bases unmatched: 4. The germline gives CDR1 ENHRY, CDR2 SYGVKD. CDR3 DNA sequence: TGTGCCATCAGTGACACAGGGGGCATGAATTCACCCCTCCACTTT. This sequence encodes CAISDTGGMNSPLHF.

The chain has TRBV4-1 and TRBJ2-7; D is unclear. The length of the CDR3 is 14 residues. The germline gives CDR1 MGHRA, CDR2 YSYEKL. The V gene lost 0 bases and the J gene lost 4 bases, with 10 bases spanning the gap. The CDR3 region is CASSQDGRAYEQYF. Written as DNA, the CDR3 is TGCGCCAGCAGCCAAGATGGTCGAGCGTACGAGCAGTACTTC.

This chain connects TRBV5-4 to TRBJ2-5, with a possible D match to TRBD2 (6 bases). Trimming left V 4 bases short and J 2 bases short, with 9 bases between. The CDR3 extends over 13 amino acids. The V gene's germline CDR1 is SGHNT and CDR2 YYREEE (reference sequence). CDR3 bases: TGTGCCAGCAGCGCCGGGACTCAAGAGACCCAGTACTTC. As protein: CASSAGTQETQYF.

V is TRBV5-1 and J is TRBJ2-7; D is perhaps TRBD1 (7 bases). The CDR3 length is 14 residues. Germline V gene sequence: CDR1 SGHRS, CDR2 YFSETQ. The V and J ends lost 3 bases and 2 bases respectively, with 12 bases between them. In DNA, the CDR3 is TGCGCCAGCAGCTCGGGGGACAGTACCTACGAGCAGTACTTC. Translated: CASSSGDSTYEQYF.

V gene TRBV5-4 combines with J gene TRBJ2-3, with D perhaps matching TRBD1 (5 bases). The length of the CDR3 is 15 residues. The V end lost 0 bases, the J end lost 1 base, and 9 bases lay between the germline ends. The V gene's germline CDR1 is SGHNT and CDR2 YYREEE (reference sequence). The CDR3 nucleotides read TGTGCCAGCAGCTTGGGCGGCAGGGGCACAGATACGCAGTATTTT. Translated: CASSLGGRGTDTQYF. The whole variable domain, filled in from reference TRBV5-4 and TRBJ2-3, reads ETGVTQSPTHLIKTRGQQVTLRCSSQSGHNTVSWYQQALGQGPQFIFQYYREEENGRGNFPPRFSGLQFPNYSSELNVNALELDDSALYLCASSLGGRGTDTQYFGPGTRLTVL.

Here the CDR3 reads CASTREGDSPLHF. For the CDR3, the DNA is TGTGCCAGCACCCGGGAGGGGGATTCACCCCTCCACTTT. The J gene is TRBJ1-6, the V gene TRBV6-5; a possible D gene is TRBD1 (6 bases). The length of the CDR3 is 13 residues. Germline lookup yields CDR1 MNHEY and CDR2 SVGAGI. Between the trimmed V and J ends, which lost 7 bases and 8 bases, there was a span of 12 bases.

The V call is TRBV29-1, the J call TRBJ2-5, with 7 nucleotides matching TRBD1. Germline loops: CDR1 SQVTM, CDR2 ANQGSEA. V trimming: 4 bases; J trimming: 4 bases; junction bases outside the gene matches: 9. The CDR3 runs to 14 residues. In DNA, the CDR3 is TGCAGCGTTGGACAGGGAACAGGTCGAGAGACCCAGTACTTC. Protein product: CSVGQGTGRETQYF.

The chain recombines TRBV7-6 with TRBJ1-1, with TRBD1 matching over 7 bases. Germline lookup yields CDR1 SGHVS and CDR2 FNYEAQ. CDR3 length: 17 residues. Unmatched junction bases numbered 8, after V lost 0 bases and J lost 1 base. CDR3 sequence reads: CASSLAPQGTRNTEAFF. In nucleotides, the CDR3 is TGTGCCAGCAGCTTAGCGCCACAGGGGACACGGAACACTGAAGCTTTCTTT.

The chain links TRBV25-1 to TRBJ1-1; no clear D. The CDR3 is 13 residues long. V was pared by 4 bases and J by 1 base, with 7 bases between. The germline V gene encodes CDR1 MGHDK and CDR2 SYGVNS. CDR3 coding DNA: TGTGCCAGCAGTGGATCGGGGAACACTGAAGCTTTCTTT. Amino acids: CASSGSGNTEAFF.

The sample holds a few counts of this clone. CDR3 DNA: TGTGCCACCCGCTACTCGGGGGGCACAGATACGCAGTATTTT. Protein: CATRYSGGTDTQYF. The genes are TRBV10-3 and TRBJ2-3, with D possibly being TRBD2 (6 bases). Trimming took off 10 bases at V and 1 base at J, with 15 bases between the two ends. CDR3 length: 14 residues. Germline CDR1 is ENHRY and CDR2 is SYGVKD.

The J gene is TRBJ1-2, the V gene TRBV7-9; D may be TRBD1 (5 bases). The ends were cut back, 6 bases at V and 6 bases at J, with 8 bases in the middle. The germline gives CDR1 SEHNR, CDR2 FQNEAQ (reference sequence). There are 11 residues in the CDR3. CDR3 residues: CASSRGDGYTF. CDR3 nucleotide sequence: TGTGCCAGCAGTCGGGGGGATGGCTACACCTTC.

The V and J genes are TRBV18 and TRBJ2-7; the match to TRBD1 covers 7 bases. Looked up from germline, CDR1 is KGHSH and CDR2 is LQKENI. V shed 2 bases, J shed 2 bases, and the junction held 3 bases outside the gene matches. The CDR3 has 14 amino acids. Written as DNA, the CDR3 is TGTGCCAGCTCACCAGCAGGGGGTACCTACGAGCAGTACTTC. Amino acid sequence: CASSPAGGTYEQYF.

In this sample, this clone turned up once. The J gene is TRBJ2-7, the V gene TRBV6-1; tentative D call: TRBD2 (6 bases). V lost 0 bases and J 2 bases, leaving 17 bases between the germline ends. CDR3 length: 17 amino acids. Germline V lookup: CDR1 MNHNS, CDR2 SASEGT. In DNA, the CDR3 is TGTGCCAGCAGTGAAGCTTTGCTGGCGGGGCCGACCTACGAGCAGTACTTC. Translation gives CASSEALLAGPTYEQYF.